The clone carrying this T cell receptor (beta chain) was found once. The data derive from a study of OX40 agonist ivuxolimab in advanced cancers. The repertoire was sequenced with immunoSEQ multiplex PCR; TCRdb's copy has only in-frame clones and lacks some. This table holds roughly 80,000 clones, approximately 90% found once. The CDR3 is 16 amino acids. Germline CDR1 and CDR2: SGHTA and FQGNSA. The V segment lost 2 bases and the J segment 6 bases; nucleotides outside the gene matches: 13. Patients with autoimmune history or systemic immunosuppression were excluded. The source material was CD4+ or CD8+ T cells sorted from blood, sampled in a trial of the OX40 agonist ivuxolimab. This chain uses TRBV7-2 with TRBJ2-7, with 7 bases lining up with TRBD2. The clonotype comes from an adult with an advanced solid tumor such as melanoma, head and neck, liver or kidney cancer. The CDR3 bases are TGTGCCAGCAGCTTATATAGTATTAGCGGGCTTGCCGAGCAGTACTTC. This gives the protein CASSLYSISGLAEQYF.